This TCR beta chain derives from a study of beta chain features in type 1 diabetes. Study-wide context: Patients shared similar age, gender and cell yields with healthy donors. Study-wide findings and caveats: Patients showed naive, central memory and Treg TCRB repertoires that appeared more similar than those of healthy donors.

Every isolated RNA sample was fully reverse transcribed, so sequencing captured expressed TCRB transcripts. Sequencing was performed with immunoSEQ multiplex PCR; in TCRdb, only in-frame clones are kept and a portion is missing. The table has 350,000 to 400,000 clones, around 16% seen once. Sorting based on CD45RO/CCR7/CD25/CD127/CD95/CD27 separated CD4+ naive, central memory, regulatory and stem cell-like memory cells. Points on this clone: The antigen is undetermined.

The V gene's germline CDR1 is SGHNT and CDR2 YYREEE (reference sequence). V shed 4 bases and J 6 bases; nucleotides not matched to a gene: 8. CDR3 length: 14 amino acids. The chain joins TRBV5-4 to TRBJ1-1; 8 nucleotides agree with TRBD1. The specimen sequenced was naive CD4+ T cells from blood. This sequence was found in a woman aged 18-35 years in good health. The CDR3 here is CASSTTGAGAEAFF. CDR3 bases: TGTGCCAGCAGCACGACAGGGGCTGGGGCTGAAGCTTTCTTT.